This T cell receptor (beta chain) came from a study of T cell responses to AZD1222 COVID-19 vaccine. General study findings and limits: A mostly white British donor set with more females was recruited, and clonal diversity was possibly underestimated. Just five or six AZD1222 recipients tested seropositive at baseline.

CDR3 size: 11 residues. V lost 4 bases and J 3 bases, leaving 3 bases between the germline ends. Germline CDR1 reads KGHDR; CDR2 reads SFDVKD. In the case of this clone: What it binds is not known.

This table comes from immunoSEQ multiplex PCR, and its TCRdb copy is limited to in-frame clones, with some not included. The sample shows around 100,000 clones, 92% of them seen only once. The TCR comes from an adult in good health. This rearrangement joins TRBV24-1 to TRBJ2-7; no firm D call. The starting material was peripheral blood, obtained on day 0 of AZD1222 vaccination. This CDR3 is CATSDNYEQYF. The CDR3 region has the DNA TGTGCCACCAGTGACAACTACGAGCAGTACTTC.